This T cell receptor beta chain was identified in a study of T cell responses to AZD1222 COVID-19 vaccine. Broader study findings: Close to half of all spike-specific TCRs reportedly target regions of the variants that are unmutated.

CDR3 length: 16 residues. Germline CDR1 SGHDT, CDR2 YYEEEE. V lost 0 bases, J lost 4 bases, and 4 bases stayed unmatched. Produced via immunoSEQ multiplex PCR; TCRdb's table is partial and in-frame only. This table has 84,000 or so clones, just over 85% appearing once. In regard to this clone: The antigen is unknown.

The sample was peripheral blood, taken on day 0 of AZD1222 vaccination. The chain carries TRBV5-6 and TRBJ2-1, with 10 nucleotides matching TRBD2. The clonotype was recovered from an adult in good health. The CDR3 sequence: CASSLGISGGYNEQFF. DNA for the CDR3: TGTGCCAGCAGCTTGGGTATTAGCGGGGGGTACAATGAGCAGTTCTTC.